Sequencing of this T cell receptor beta chain was carried out in a study of vaccination and CD4 T cells after COVID-19 (dated by TCRdb to between 2020 and 2023). With regard to the full study: The convalescent cohort comprised six males and four females, including two Hispanic individuals, seven Caucasians, two Asians and one multiracial person. In 9 to 11 COVID-19 convalescent patients and several infection-naive healthy vaccine recipients, researchers compared the spike-specific CD4+ TCR repertoire from before mRNA vaccination with the repertoire from after. Post-COVID blood samples from convalescent patients were collected a median of around 110 days after diagnosis, with a range of 35 to 161 days. Participants got two doses of the Pfizer-BioNTech BNT162b2 vaccine (n=8) or two doses of the Moderna mRNA-1273 vaccine (n=2). Control cultures received a CEFX viral epitope pool as the positive control, an HIV-1 Nef peptide pool as the negative control, or no peptide. The cultures were stimulated with overlapping spike peptide pools from SARS-CoV-2 and from the common cold coronaviruses HCoV-NL63, HCoV-OC43 and HCoV-229E. Post-vaccine blood samples were collected a median of approximately 72 days after the second vaccine dose, ranging from about 13 to 250 days. Results and caveats for the whole study, not just this receptor: The median count of SARS-CoV-2-reactive clonotypes went up from some 23 after infection to some 38 after vaccination, although the change was not significant. Of the vaccine-specific clones in convalescent patients, 304 of 307, or nearly all, reacted only to SARS-CoV-2 spike and did not cross-react with common cold coronaviruses. The number of convalescent patients in the study was relatively small, and the study did not examine early timepoints following natural infection. In convalescent patients, a median 86.3% of post-vaccine SARS-CoV-2-reactive clones were detected only after vaccination, suggesting vaccine-specific priming.

To prepare the library, PCR was applied. At the Johns Hopkins FTIC core, DNA from the cultured CD4+ T cells underwent TCR sequencing with the Oncomine TCR Beta short-read assay. The QIAamp micro DNA kit was used to extract genomic DNA from the cultured CD4+ T cells. Oncomine TCR Beta libraries from cultured CD4+ T cells were pooled using unique dual indexes and sequenced on an Illumina iSeq 100. The paper's data handling went like this. Non-productive sequences were filtered out, and CDR3s that did not start with C, did not end with F or W, or were shorter than 7 amino acids were discarded. Antigen-specific clonotypes were identified using the MANAFEST web application through comparison of peptide-stimulated wells with reference and other culture wells. Positive clones required FDR below 0.05, an odds ratio above 5, and productive frequency above 0.1% in at least two of three replicate wells. A clonotype was classed as cross-reactive if the clonotype showed significant expansion both in SARS-CoV-2 spike wells and in at least one common cold coronavirus spike condition. CDR3 homology was assessed with Levenshtein distances (stringdist) and unrooted phylogenetic trees (ape) in R version 3.6.1. TCRdb reprocessed the public reads (quality trimming at Q25 with fastp, clone calling with MiXCR) and kept in-frame beta chains. Each entry is one CDR3 protein sequence, shown with its most common DNA and genes. The V and J calls and clone size are TCRdb's, not the authors'. The sample profile shows fewer than 30,000 distinct CDR3 sequences; approximately 50% of them were found once. The biggest ten clones account for approximately 28% of the sample.

Inclusive of the bounding cysteine and phenylalanine, the CDR3 is 17 residues long. Only the CDR3 DNA stays, 51 bases, in frame from base 1. This clonotype was observed a few times. The target of this receptor is not known. Per-nucleotide qualities are absent, and no much larger clonotype sits a single base away. Taken with the paper, the label for treatment or condition translates to: approximately nine-day PBMC culture with coronavirus spike peptide pools or control peptides (ViraFEST assay). The study used the ViraFEST assay, which expanded antigen-specific T cells with peptide pools and then identified expanded clonotypes by TCR sequencing. Healthy vaccine recipients had no prior SARS-CoV-2 infection, confirmed by negative nucleocapsid antibody tests before and after vaccination. Each well held roughly 2.2 million PBMCs cultured in IMDM containing about 5% human AB serum and about 10 IU/ml IL-2, with roughly 9.2 ug/ml peptide pools added. On days 3 and 7, half of the culture medium was replaced with fresh IL-2-containing medium. CD4+ T cells were isolated after roughly nine days of culture through negative selection using the EasySep CD4+ T cell isolation kit. Ficoll-Paque Plus gradient centrifugation was used to isolate PBMCs from whole blood, and the isolated PBMCs were then either used fresh or cryopreserved at -140C. Triplicate wells were generally used for each culture condition.

The sample consisted of CD4+ T cells from blood, cultured in vitro, taken before SARS-CoV-2 vaccination. The receptor was derived from a human donor who received a COVID-19 vaccine. The rearrangement joined TRBV21-1 to TRBJ2-5; no check of the table's D call, TRBD2, against the DNA was made. TRBV21-1 is recorded as a pseudogene. The DNA sequence reads TGTGCCAGCAGCAAAAAAGAGCGGGGTCATTCTTCGGAGACCCAGTACTTC. Its protein product is CASSKKERGHSSETQYF.